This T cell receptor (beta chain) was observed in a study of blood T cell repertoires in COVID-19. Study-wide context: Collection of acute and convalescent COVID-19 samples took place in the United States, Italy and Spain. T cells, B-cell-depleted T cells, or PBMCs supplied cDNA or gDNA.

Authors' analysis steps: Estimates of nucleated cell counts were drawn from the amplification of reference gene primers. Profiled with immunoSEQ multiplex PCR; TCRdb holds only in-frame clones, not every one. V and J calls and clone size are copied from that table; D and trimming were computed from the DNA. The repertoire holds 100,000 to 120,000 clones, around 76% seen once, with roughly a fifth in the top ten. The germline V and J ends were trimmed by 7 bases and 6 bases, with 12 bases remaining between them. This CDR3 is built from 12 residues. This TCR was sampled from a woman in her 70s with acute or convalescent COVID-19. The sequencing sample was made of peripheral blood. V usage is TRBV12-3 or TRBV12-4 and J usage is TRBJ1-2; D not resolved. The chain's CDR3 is CASTLRRDGYTF. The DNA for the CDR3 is TGTGCCAGCACACTGAGGAGGGATGGCTACACCTTC.